Listed below are T cell receptor beta chains from one sample, sequenced in a study of T cell responses to AZD1222 COVID-19 vaccine. Libraries were prepared by immunoSEQ multiplex PCR; TCRdb keeps only in-frame clonotypes and omits some of them. The sample contains about 130,000 clones, roughly 94% of which appear only once. The material was peripheral blood, obtained on day 0 of AZD1222 vaccination. All receptors come from an adult in good health. Each CDR3 is given with its conserved first and last residue. D genes are given only for firm matches. Size values are once, few and many counts, or a class for expanded clones, and some rows have none.

V	D	size	J	DNA	CDR3
TRBV4-1	-	-	TRBJ1-4	TGCGCCAGCAGCCAAGAATGGGGTGAAAAACTGTTTTTT	CASSQEWGEKLFF
TRBV7-3	-	-	TRBJ1-1	TGTGCCAGCAGCTTGTTTGGGTCGAACACTGAAGCTTTCTTT	CASSLFGSNTEAFF
TRBV28	-	-	TRBJ2-7	TGTGCCAGCAGTTTACTGGCCCCCTACGAGCAGTACTTC	CASSLLAPYEQYF
TRBV15	-	-	TRBJ1-6	TGTGCCACCCAGACGAACGCTAATTCACCCCTCCACTTT	CATQTNANSPLHF
TRBV11-2	-	-	TRBJ1-4	TGTGCCAGCAGCCCCGACAGAGTCAGTGAAAAACTGTTTTTT	CASSPDRVSEKLFF
TRBV7-9	-	-	TRBJ2-2	TGTGCCAGCAGAGCGCCGTACAGATTAGACACCGGGGAGCTGTTTTTT	CASRAPYRLDTGELFF
TRBV6-1	-	-	TRBJ1-5	TGTGCCAGCAGTGAAGCGCTCTGGGGTGGGTGGCAGCCCCAGCATTTT	CASSEALWGGWQPQHF
TRBV19	-	-	TRBJ1-1	TGTGCCAGTAGTATTGGAGGAGTTTTGAACACTGAAGCTTTCTTT	CASSIGGVLNTEAFF
TRBV19	-	-	TRBJ2-3	TGTGCCAGTAGTATAGATTCAGGGGGGGGTTCGGATACGCAGTATTTT	CASSIDSGGGSDTQYF
TRBV3-1/TRBV3-2	-	-	TRBJ1-1	TGTGCCAGCAGCCAAGATGGGGCAGAGAACACTGAAGCTTTCTTT	CASSQDGAENTEAFF
TRBV5-6	-	-	TRBJ1-2	TGTGCCAGCAGCTGGGGGGGTGGCTACACCTTC	CASSWGGGYTF
TRBV7-6	-	few	TRBJ2-7	TGTGCCAGCAGCTCACACAGGGACGGGGCCTACGAGCAGTACTTC	CASSSHRDGAYEQYF
TRBV7-9	TRBD2	once	TRBJ2-1	TGTGCCAGCAGCACGGGACTAGCGGGAGGTCCCCGAACCTACAATGAGCAGTTCTTC	CASSTGLAGGPRTYNEQFF
TRBV5-4	-	-	TRBJ2-3	TGTGCCAGCAGCTTGCCTGACACAGATACGCAGTATTTT	CASSLPDTDTQYF
TRBV5-1	-	-	TRBJ2-7	TGCGCCAGCAGCTCTCTGGGCGCTAACGATCCCTACGAGCAGTACTTC	CASSSLGANDPYEQYF
TRBV19	-	many	TRBJ1-1	TGTGCCAGTAGCCCCGTATACATGAACACTGAAGCTTTCTTT	CASSPVYMNTEAFF
TRBV6-6	-	-	TRBJ1-4	TGTGCCAGCAGACGACAGCAAACTAATGAAAAACTGTTTTTT	CASRRQQTNEKLFF
TRBV10-1	-	-	TRBJ1-1	TGCGCCAGCACCCCCGGGGGGGCGAGCACTGAAGCTTTCTTT	CASTPGGASTEAFF
TRBV2	-	-	TRBJ2-7	TGTGCCAGCAGGGGATCTACTGGGGAGCAGTACTTC	CASRGSTGEQYF
TRBV7-8	-	-	TRBJ1-3	TGTGCCAGCAGCCCCAGGTACTCTGGAAACACCATATATTTT	CASSPRYSGNTIYF
TRBV30	TRBD2	-	TRBJ2-7	TGTGCCTGGATGACCCTGGGACTAGCGGGAGACTACGAGCAGTACTTC	CAWMTLGLAGDYEQYF
TRBV7-7	TRBD2	-	TRBJ2-7	TGTGCCAGCAGCCCTGGGGGTAGCGGGAAATACGAGCAGTACTTC	CASSPGGSGKYEQYF
TRBV5-1	TRBD1	-	TRBJ2-5	TGCGCCAGCAGCTCCGCCGGACAGGTAAACAAAGAGACCCAGTACTTC	CASSSAGQVNKETQYF
TRBV30	-	few	TRBJ1-1	TGTGCCTGGACCCCCGGGGTAAACACTGAAGCTTTCTTT	CAWTPGVNTEAFF
TRBV6-5	TRBD1	-	TRBJ1-5	TGTGCCAGCAGCCCCGGACAGGGGCTTAATCAGCCCCAGCATTTT	CASSPGQGLNQPQHF
TRBV29-1	TRBD2	-	TRBJ2-7	TGCAGCGTTGAGGCCCGTGGGAGGACTAGCGGGGGCTACGAGCAGTACTTC	CSVEARGRTSGGYEQYF
TRBV5-1	-	-	TRBJ2-6	TGCGCCAGCAGCATCTCTGGGGCCAACGTCCTGACTTTC	CASSISGANVLTF
TRBV24-1	-	once	TRBJ1-2	TGTGCCACCAGTGATACCGGGACCCTCTATGGCTACACCTTC	CATSDTGTLYGYTF
TRBV5-6	-	-	TRBJ2-5	TGTGCCAGCAGCTTGAAGACAGCCGGAGAGACCCAGTACTTC	CASSLKTAGETQYF
TRBV2	TRBD2	-	TRBJ2-3	TGTGCCAGCAGGGCTAGCGGGAGGACAGATACGCAGTATTTT	CASRASGRTDTQYF
TRBV28	TRBD2	-	TRBJ2-3	TGTGCCAGCAGTTCCGAGGGACTAGCGGGTCCAGATACGCAGTATTTT	CASSSEGLAGPDTQYF
TRBV7-8	-	-	TRBJ2-3	TGTGCCAGCAGCTTAATTTCCGCAGATACGCAGTATTTT	CASSLISADTQYF
TRBV6-2/TRBV6-3	-	-	TRBJ1-2	TGTGCCAGCAGTGTTACAGAAGTCTATGGCTACACCTTC	CASSVTEVYGYTF
TRBV11-2	TRBD2	-	TRBJ2-7	TGTGCCAGCAGCTTTTCGACTAGCGGGATCCTAGCCTACGAGCAGTACTTC	CASSFSTSGILAYEQYF
TRBV19	TRBD1	-	TRBJ1-1	TGTGCCAGTAGTAAAGGGACAGGGAACACTGAAGCTTTCTTT	CASSKGTGNTEAFF
TRBV3-1/TRBV3-2	-	-	TRBJ1-3	TGTGCCAGCAGCCCCCGGCCCCTACAGGTCTCTGGAAACACCATATATTTT	CASSPRPLQVSGNTIYF
TRBV28	-	-	TRBJ1-4	TGTGCCAGCAGTTTAAGGGACGGACTTAATGAAAAACTGTTTTTT	CASSLRDGLNEKLFF
TRBV27	-	-	TRBJ1-6	TGTGCCAGCAGTACTCCTAATTCACCCCTCCACTTT	CASSTPNSPLHF
TRBV2	-	few	TRBJ2-7	TGTGCCAGCAGTGGACTAGATACCCACGAGCAGTACTTC	CASSGLDTHEQYF
TRBV24-1	TRBD1	few	TRBJ2-7	TGTGCCTCCGGACAGGGATCCTACGAGCAGTACTTC	CASGQGSYEQYF
TRBV6-4	TRBD2	-	TRBJ2-1	TGTGCCAGCAGTGACTCAGCGGGAGCCTACAATGAGCAGTTCTTC	CASSDSAGAYNEQFF
TRBV25-1	-	-	TRBJ1-2	TGTGCCAGCAGTGGTTCCGGGACAAGCCATGGCTACACCTTC	CASSGSGTSHGYTF
TRBV5-4	TRBD2	-	TRBJ2-3	TGTGCCAGCAGTCCCGGACTAGCGGGCCACACAGATACGCAGTATTTT	CASSPGLAGHTDTQYF
TRBV3-1/TRBV3-2	-	-	TRBJ2-5	TGTGCCAGCAGCCAAGTCGGAGGATCTTTTATGGAGACCCAGTACTTC	CASSQVGGSFMETQYF
TRBV20-1	-	-	TRBJ2-1	TGCAGTGGGGGACCCTACAATGAGCAGTTCTTC	CSGGPYNEQFF
TRBV19	-	-	TRBJ1-5	TGTGCCAGTAGCTCATTTAACGATCAGCCCCAGCATTTT	CASSSFNDQPQHF